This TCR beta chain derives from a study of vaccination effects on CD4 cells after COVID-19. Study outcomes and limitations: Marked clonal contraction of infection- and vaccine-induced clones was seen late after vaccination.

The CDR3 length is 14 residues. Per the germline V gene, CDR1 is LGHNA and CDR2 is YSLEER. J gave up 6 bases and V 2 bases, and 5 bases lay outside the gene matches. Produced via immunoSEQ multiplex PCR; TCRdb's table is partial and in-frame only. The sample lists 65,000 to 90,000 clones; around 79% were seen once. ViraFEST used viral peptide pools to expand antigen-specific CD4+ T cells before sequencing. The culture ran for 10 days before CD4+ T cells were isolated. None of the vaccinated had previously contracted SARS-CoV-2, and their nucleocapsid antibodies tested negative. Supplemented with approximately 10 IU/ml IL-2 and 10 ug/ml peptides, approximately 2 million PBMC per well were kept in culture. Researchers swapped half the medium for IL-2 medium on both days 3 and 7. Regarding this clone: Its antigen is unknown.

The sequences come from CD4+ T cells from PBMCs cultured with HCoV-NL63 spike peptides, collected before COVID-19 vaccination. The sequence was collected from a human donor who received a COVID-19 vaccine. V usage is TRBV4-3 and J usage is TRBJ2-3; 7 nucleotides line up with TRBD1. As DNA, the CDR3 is TGCGCCAGCAGCCAACAACAGGGGTCGGATACGCAGTATTTT. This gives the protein CASSQQQGSDTQYF.